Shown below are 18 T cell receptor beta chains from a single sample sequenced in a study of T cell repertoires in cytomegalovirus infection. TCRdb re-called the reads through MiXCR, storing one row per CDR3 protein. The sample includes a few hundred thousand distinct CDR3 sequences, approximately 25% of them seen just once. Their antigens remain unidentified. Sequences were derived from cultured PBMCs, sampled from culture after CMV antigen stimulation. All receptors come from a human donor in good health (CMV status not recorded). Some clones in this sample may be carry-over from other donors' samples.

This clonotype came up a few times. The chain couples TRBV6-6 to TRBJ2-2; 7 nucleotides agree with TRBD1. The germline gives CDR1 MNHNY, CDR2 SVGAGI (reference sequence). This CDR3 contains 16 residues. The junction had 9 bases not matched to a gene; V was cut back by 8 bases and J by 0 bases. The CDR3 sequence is CASYSWGQSNTGELFF. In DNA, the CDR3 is TGTGCCAGCTACTCGTGGGGACAGTCGAACACCGGGGAGCTGTTTTTT.

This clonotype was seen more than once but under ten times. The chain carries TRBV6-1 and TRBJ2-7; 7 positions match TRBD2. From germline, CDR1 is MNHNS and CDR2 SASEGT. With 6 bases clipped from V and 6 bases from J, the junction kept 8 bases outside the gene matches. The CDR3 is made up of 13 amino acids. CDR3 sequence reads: CASSGGIPREQYF. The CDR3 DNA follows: TGTGCCAGCAGCGGGGGGATTCCGCGCGAGCAGTACTTC.

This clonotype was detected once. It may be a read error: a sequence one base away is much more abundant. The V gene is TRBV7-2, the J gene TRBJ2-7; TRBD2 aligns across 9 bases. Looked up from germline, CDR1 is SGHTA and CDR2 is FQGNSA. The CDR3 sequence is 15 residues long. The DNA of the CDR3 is TGTGCCAGCATCTTAGAAGCGGGAGGATTCTACGAGCAGTACTTC. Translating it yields CASILEAGGFYEQYF.

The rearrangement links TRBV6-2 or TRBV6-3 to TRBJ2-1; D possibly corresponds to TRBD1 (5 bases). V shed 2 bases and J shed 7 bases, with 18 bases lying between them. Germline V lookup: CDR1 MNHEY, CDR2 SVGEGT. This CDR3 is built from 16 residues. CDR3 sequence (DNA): TGTGCCAGCAGTTACGACGGACACAAACTGTCAAATGAGCAGTTCTTC. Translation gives CASSYDGHKLSNEQFF.

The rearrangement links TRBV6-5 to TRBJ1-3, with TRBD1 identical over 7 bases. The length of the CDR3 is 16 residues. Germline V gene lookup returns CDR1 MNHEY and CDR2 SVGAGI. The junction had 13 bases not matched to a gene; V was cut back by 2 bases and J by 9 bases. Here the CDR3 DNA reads TGTGCCAGCAGTTACGACAGGGTGAACTCACGGAGCACCATATATTTT. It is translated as CASSYDRVNSRSTIYF.

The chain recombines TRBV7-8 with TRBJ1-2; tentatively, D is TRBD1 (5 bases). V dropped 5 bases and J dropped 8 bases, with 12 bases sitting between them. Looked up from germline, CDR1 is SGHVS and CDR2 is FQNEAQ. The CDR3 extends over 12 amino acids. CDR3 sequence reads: CASSTSEGGYTF. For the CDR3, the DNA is TGTGCCAGCAGCACCTCAGAGGGGGGCTACACCTTC.

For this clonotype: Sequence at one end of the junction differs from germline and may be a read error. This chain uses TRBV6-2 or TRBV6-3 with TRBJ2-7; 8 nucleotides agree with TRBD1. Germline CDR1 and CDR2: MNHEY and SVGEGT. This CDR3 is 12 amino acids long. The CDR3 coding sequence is TGTGCCAGCAGAATTGACAGGGGACCACTAACCTTC. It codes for CASRIDRGPLTF.

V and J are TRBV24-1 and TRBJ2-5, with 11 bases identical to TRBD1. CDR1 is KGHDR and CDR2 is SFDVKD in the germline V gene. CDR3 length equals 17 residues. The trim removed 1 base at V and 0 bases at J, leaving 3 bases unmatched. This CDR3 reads CATSDFRTGGYQETQYF. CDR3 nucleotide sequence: TGTGCCACCAGTGATTTTCGGACAGGGGGCTACCAAGAGACCCAGTACTTC.

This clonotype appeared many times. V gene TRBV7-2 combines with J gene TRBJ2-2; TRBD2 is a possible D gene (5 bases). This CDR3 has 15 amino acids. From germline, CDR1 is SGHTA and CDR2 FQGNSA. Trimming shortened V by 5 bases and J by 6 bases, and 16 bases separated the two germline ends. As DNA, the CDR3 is TGTGCCAGCAGCCTGTCACTAGGTGGGCCCGGGGAGCTGTTTTTT. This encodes CASSLSLGGPGELFF.

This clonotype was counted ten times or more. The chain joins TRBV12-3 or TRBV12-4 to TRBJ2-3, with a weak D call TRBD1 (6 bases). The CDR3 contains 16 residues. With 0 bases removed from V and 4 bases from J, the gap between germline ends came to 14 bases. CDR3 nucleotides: TGTGCCAGCAGTTTAGCCAGGGGACCCAGTGCAGATACGCAGTATTTT. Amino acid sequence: CASSLARGPSADTQYF.

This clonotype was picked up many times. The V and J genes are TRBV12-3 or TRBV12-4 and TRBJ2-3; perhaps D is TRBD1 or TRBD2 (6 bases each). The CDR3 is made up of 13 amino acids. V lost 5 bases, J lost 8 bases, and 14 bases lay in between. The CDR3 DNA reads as TGTGCCAGCAGTCGGGGGCGCGGGGTTACGCAGTATTTT. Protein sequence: CASSRGRGVTQYF.

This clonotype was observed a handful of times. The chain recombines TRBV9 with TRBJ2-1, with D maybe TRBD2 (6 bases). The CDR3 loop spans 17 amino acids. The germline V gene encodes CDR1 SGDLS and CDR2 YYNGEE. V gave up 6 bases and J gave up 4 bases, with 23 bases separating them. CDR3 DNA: TGTGCCAGCACCCTAGGAGGGGACCCTTCTCGTTACAATGAGCAGTTCTTC. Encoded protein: CASTLGGDPSRYNEQFF. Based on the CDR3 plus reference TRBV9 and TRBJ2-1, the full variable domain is DSGVTQTPKHLITATGQRVTLRCSPRSGDLSVYWYQQSLDQGLQFLIQYYNGEERAKGNILERFSAQQFPDLHSELNLSSLELGDSALYFCASTLGGDPSRYNEQFFGPGTRLTVL.

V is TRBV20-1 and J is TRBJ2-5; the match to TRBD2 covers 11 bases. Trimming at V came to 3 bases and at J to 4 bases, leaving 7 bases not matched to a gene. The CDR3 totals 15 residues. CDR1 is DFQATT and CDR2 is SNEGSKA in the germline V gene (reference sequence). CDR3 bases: TGCAGTGCTAGGGCACTAGCGGGAGAAGGAGAGACCCAGTACTTC. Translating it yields CSARALAGEGETQYF.

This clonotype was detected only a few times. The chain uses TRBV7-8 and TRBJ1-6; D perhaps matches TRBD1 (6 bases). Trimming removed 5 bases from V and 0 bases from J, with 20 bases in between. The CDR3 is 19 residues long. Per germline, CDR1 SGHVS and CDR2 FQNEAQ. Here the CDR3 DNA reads TGTGCCAGCAGCGAACAGGGATTCCGCCCCAGCTCCTATAATTCACCCCTCCACTTT. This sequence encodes CASSEQGFRPSSYNSPLHF.

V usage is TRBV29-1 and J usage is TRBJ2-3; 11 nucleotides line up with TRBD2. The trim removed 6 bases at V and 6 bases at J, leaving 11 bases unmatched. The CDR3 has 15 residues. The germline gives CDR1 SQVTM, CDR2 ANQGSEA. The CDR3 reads CSVLGTSGQKDTQYF. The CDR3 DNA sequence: TGCAGCGTCCTCGGGACTAGCGGCCAAAAGGATACGCAGTATTTT.

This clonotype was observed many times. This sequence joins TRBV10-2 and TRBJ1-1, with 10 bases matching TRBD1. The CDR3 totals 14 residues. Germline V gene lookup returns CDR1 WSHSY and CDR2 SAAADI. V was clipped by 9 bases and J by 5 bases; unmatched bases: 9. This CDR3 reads CASGQGGGLTEAFF. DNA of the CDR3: TGCGCCAGTGGACAGGGGGGCGGGTTAACTGAAGCTTTCTTT.

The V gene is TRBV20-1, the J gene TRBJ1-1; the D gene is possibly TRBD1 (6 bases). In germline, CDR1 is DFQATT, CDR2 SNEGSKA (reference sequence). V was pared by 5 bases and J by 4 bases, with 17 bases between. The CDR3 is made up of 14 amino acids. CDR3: CSAPGAWEGTEAFF. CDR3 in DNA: TGCAGTGCTCCAGGGGCATGGGAGGGCACTGAAGCTTTCTTT.

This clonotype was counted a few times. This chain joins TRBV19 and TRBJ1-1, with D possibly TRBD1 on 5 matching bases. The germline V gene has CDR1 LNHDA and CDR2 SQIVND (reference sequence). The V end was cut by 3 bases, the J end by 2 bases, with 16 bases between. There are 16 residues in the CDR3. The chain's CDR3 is CASSISSGGRNTEAFF. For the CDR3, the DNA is TGTGCCAGTAGTATTTCATCGGGGGGACGAAACACTGAAGCTTTCTTT.